The 13 T cell receptor beta chains below come from one sample, sequenced in a study of early T cells in non-severe SARS-CoV-2 infection. From the 5' RACE reads, TCRdb called clonotypes with MiXCR, one entry per CDR3 protein. The profile shows about 19,000 distinct CDR3 sequences, around 4.4% of them singletons. Sequenced material: whole blood. Receptors originate from an adult who was a healthcare worker with PCR-confirmed SARS-CoV-2 infection or an uninfected control (not recorded which).

At least ten counts were recorded for this clonotype. The V gene is TRBV25-1, the J gene TRBJ1-1; TRBD1 is a possible D gene (6 bases). Trimming shortened V by 3 bases and J by 4 bases, and 9 bases separated the two germline ends. The germline V gene has CDR1 MGHDK and CDR2 SYGVNS. CDR3 length: 13 amino acids. CDR3 sequence (DNA): TGTGCCAGCAGTGAGGACAGCCCCACTGAAGCTTTCTTT. It encodes CASSEDSPTEAFF.

At least ten counts were recorded for this clonotype. This chain joins TRBV5-1 and TRBJ1-5; weak D call: TRBD1 (6 bases). The CDR3 is 15 residues long. CDR1 and CDR2 from the germline V gene are SGHRS and YFSETQ. The ends were cut back, 4 bases at V and 0 bases at J, with 11 bases in the middle. CDR3 nucleotide sequence: TGCGCCAGCAGCGTGGACAGTTATAGCAATCAGCCCCAGCATTTT. It encodes CASSVDSYSNQPQHF.

This clonotype was seen many times. The genes are TRBV5-4 and TRBJ2-2, with D hard to call. The V gene's germline CDR1 is SGHNT and CDR2 YYREEE (reference sequence). V was clipped by 2 bases and J by 1 base, with 9 bases between them. The length of the CDR3 is 15 residues. DNA of the CDR3: TGTGCCAGCAGCTTAGAGACGGTGAACACCGGGGAGCTGTTTTTT. As protein: CASSLETVNTGELFF.

This clonotype was recorded at least ten times. This chain links TRBV4-3 with TRBJ1-2; the match to TRBD1 covers 7 bases. Germline assignment: CDR1 LGHNA and CDR2 YSLEER. V shed 2 bases, J shed 4 bases, and the junction held 4 bases outside the gene matches. This CDR3 has 14 amino acids. The CDR3 sequence: CASSQRTGVYGYTF. CDR3 DNA: TGCGCCAGCAGCCAAAGGACAGGAGTCTATGGCTACACCTTC.

This clonotype was recorded many times. The rearrangement uses TRBV5-1 and TRBJ2-7; 11 positions match TRBD1. Germline CDR1 and CDR2: SGHRS and YFSETQ. After removal of 3 bases from V and 3 bases from J, the junction contained 2 bases not matched to a gene. The CDR3 is 14 amino acids. The CDR3 DNA follows: TGCGCCAGCAGCTGGACAGGGGGCAACTACGAGCAGTACTTC. Translated: CASSWTGGNYEQYF.

This clonotype has at least ten counts. The V and J genes are TRBV19 and TRBJ2-7; D not resolved. This CDR3 comprises 13 residues. Trimming cost V 4 bases and J 6 bases, with 13 bases left between them. Germline V CDR1 and CDR2: LNHDA, SQIVND (reference sequence). CDR3 DNA: TGTGCCAGTAGTACTGGTCGTCGAGGCGAGCAGTACTTC. It is translated as CASSTGRRGEQYF.

The V and J genes are TRBV4-3 and TRBJ1-6; no reliable D call. CDR1 and CDR2 (germline): LGHNA, YSLEER. The CDR3 loop spans 13 amino acids. V gave up 5 bases and J gave up 8 bases, with 10 bases separating them. The CDR3 nucleotides are TGCGCCAGCAGCTTAAGTGTGGATTCACCCCTCCACTTT. Its translation: CASSLSVDSPLHF.

There are many counts of this clonotype. The rearrangement uses TRBV7-2 and TRBJ1-1; no firm D call. CDR1 SGHTA and CDR2 FQGNSA come from the germline V gene. Trimming cost V 7 bases and J 2 bases, with 14 bases left between them. This CDR3 comprises 14 residues. CDR3 amino acids: CASTPFLGNTEAFF. The CDR3 nucleotides are TGTGCCAGCACCCCCTTCCTGGGCAACACTGAAGCTTTCTTT.

This clonotype was detected a few times. The rearrangement joins TRBV4-1 to TRBJ1-2, with D possibly matching TRBD1 (5 bases). V was shortened by 4 bases and J by 0 bases, with 21 bases between the two germline ends. This CDR3 has 18 amino acids. Germline assignment: CDR1 MGHRA and CDR2 YSYEKL. CDR3 nucleotides: TGCGCCAGCAGCCCGAACTATGGGGCAGGAGGATCTAACTATGGCTACACCTTC. It specifies CASSPNYGAGGSNYGYTF.

In its sample, this clonotype was seen many times. V gene TRBV20-1 combines with J gene TRBJ1-5; tentatively, D is TRBD1 (6 bases). The CDR3 covers 16 residues. The V and J ends lost 6 bases and 3 bases respectively, with 21 bases between them. Germline lookup yields CDR1 DFQATT and CDR2 SNEGSKA (reference sequence). The DNA of the CDR3 is TGCAGTGCGCACCTGCAAGGCAGGGGAGACAATCAGCCCCAGCATTTT. Amino acids: CSAHLQGRGDNQPQHF.

This clonotype was picked up many times. This chain joins TRBV12-3 or TRBV12-4 and TRBJ1-5; D is unclear. CDR3 length equals 13 residues. Trimming pared 2 bases from V and 3 bases from J, leaving 5 bases between. The CDR3 region is CASSLNFNQPQHF. DNA of the CDR3: TGTGCCAGCAGTTTAAATTTCAATCAGCCCCAGCATTTT.

Judged by abundance, this clonotype is medium-sized. This chain connects TRBV29-1 to TRBJ2-5; D unresolved. Germline-derived CDR1 and CDR2 are SQVTM and ANQGSEA. The CDR3 runs to 9 residues. Trimming shortened V by 3 bases and J by 5 bases, and 1 base separated the two germline ends. CDR3 nucleotides: TGCAGCGTTGAGGAGACCCAGTACTTC. Translation gives CSVEETQYF.

This clonotype was recorded a few times. The rearrangement links TRBV7-3 to TRBJ2-1, with D possibly matching TRBD2 (6 bases). Germline V gene data show CDR1 as SGHTA and CDR2 as FQGTGA. CDR3 length: 14 residues. With 2 bases removed from V and 5 bases from J, the gap between germline ends came to 10 bases. CDR3 sequence (DNA): TGTGCCAGCAGCTTAGCGGGGACCAACAATGAGCAGTTCTTC. This translates into CASSLAGTNNEQFF.